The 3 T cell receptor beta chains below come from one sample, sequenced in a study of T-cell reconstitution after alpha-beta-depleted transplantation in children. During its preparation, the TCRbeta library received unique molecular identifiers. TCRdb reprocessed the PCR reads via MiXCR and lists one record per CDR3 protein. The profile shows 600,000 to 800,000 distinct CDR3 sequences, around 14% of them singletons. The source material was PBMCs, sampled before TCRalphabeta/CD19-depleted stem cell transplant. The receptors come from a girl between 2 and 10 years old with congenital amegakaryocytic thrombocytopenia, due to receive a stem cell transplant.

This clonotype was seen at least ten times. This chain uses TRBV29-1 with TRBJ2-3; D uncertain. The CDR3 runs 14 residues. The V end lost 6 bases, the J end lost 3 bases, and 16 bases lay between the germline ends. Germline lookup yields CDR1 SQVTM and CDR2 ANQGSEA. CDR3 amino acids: CSVSSRLQTDTQYF. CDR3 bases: TGCAGCGTATCATCGAGACTTCAAACAGATACGCAGTATTTT.

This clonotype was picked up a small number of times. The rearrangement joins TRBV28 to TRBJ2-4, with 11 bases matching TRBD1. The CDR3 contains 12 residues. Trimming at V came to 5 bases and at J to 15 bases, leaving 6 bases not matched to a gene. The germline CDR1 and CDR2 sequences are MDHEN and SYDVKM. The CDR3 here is CASSQTGTGGYF. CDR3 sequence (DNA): TGTGCCAGCAGTCAGACCGGGACAGGGGGGTACTTC.

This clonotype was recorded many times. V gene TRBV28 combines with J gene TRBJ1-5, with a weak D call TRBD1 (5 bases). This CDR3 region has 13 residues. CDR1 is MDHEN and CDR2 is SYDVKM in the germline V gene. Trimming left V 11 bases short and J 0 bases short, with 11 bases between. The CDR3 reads CALGGNSNQPQHF. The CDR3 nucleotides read TGTGCCCTGGGGGGGAATAGCAATCAGCCCCAGCATTTT.